The count of the clone carrying this T cell receptor beta chain is one. Some clones are missing from TCRdb's copy, which holds only in-frame ones; the method was immunoSEQ multiplex PCR. The profile shows 11,000 or so clones, roughly 80% of them singletons. The record originates from a study of T cell repertoires in MIS-A myocarditis. Germline CDR1 is SGHRS and CDR2 is YFSETQ. The length of the CDR3 is 15 residues. V lost 3 bases, J lost 4 bases, and 6 bases stayed unmatched. The receptor was derived from a man aged 18-30 years with fulminant myocarditis from multisystem inflammatory syndrome in adults (MIS-A) after COVID-19. This sequence joins TRBV5-1 and TRBJ1-5, with 8 bases aligning to TRBD1. Sequenced material: right ventricle heart tissue obtained at autopsy. Here the CDR3 DNA reads TGCGCCAGCAGCTACGCGGGACAGGTGAATCAGCCCCAGCATTTT. Protein: CASSYAGQVNQPQHF. Supplemented by reference TRBV5-1 and TRBJ1-5, the full variable domain reads KAGVTQTPRYLIKTRGQQVTLSCSPISGHRSVSWYQQTPGQGLQFLFEYFSETQRNKGNFPGRFSGRQFSNSRSEMNVSTLELGDSALYLCASSYAGQVNQPQHFGDGTRLSIL.